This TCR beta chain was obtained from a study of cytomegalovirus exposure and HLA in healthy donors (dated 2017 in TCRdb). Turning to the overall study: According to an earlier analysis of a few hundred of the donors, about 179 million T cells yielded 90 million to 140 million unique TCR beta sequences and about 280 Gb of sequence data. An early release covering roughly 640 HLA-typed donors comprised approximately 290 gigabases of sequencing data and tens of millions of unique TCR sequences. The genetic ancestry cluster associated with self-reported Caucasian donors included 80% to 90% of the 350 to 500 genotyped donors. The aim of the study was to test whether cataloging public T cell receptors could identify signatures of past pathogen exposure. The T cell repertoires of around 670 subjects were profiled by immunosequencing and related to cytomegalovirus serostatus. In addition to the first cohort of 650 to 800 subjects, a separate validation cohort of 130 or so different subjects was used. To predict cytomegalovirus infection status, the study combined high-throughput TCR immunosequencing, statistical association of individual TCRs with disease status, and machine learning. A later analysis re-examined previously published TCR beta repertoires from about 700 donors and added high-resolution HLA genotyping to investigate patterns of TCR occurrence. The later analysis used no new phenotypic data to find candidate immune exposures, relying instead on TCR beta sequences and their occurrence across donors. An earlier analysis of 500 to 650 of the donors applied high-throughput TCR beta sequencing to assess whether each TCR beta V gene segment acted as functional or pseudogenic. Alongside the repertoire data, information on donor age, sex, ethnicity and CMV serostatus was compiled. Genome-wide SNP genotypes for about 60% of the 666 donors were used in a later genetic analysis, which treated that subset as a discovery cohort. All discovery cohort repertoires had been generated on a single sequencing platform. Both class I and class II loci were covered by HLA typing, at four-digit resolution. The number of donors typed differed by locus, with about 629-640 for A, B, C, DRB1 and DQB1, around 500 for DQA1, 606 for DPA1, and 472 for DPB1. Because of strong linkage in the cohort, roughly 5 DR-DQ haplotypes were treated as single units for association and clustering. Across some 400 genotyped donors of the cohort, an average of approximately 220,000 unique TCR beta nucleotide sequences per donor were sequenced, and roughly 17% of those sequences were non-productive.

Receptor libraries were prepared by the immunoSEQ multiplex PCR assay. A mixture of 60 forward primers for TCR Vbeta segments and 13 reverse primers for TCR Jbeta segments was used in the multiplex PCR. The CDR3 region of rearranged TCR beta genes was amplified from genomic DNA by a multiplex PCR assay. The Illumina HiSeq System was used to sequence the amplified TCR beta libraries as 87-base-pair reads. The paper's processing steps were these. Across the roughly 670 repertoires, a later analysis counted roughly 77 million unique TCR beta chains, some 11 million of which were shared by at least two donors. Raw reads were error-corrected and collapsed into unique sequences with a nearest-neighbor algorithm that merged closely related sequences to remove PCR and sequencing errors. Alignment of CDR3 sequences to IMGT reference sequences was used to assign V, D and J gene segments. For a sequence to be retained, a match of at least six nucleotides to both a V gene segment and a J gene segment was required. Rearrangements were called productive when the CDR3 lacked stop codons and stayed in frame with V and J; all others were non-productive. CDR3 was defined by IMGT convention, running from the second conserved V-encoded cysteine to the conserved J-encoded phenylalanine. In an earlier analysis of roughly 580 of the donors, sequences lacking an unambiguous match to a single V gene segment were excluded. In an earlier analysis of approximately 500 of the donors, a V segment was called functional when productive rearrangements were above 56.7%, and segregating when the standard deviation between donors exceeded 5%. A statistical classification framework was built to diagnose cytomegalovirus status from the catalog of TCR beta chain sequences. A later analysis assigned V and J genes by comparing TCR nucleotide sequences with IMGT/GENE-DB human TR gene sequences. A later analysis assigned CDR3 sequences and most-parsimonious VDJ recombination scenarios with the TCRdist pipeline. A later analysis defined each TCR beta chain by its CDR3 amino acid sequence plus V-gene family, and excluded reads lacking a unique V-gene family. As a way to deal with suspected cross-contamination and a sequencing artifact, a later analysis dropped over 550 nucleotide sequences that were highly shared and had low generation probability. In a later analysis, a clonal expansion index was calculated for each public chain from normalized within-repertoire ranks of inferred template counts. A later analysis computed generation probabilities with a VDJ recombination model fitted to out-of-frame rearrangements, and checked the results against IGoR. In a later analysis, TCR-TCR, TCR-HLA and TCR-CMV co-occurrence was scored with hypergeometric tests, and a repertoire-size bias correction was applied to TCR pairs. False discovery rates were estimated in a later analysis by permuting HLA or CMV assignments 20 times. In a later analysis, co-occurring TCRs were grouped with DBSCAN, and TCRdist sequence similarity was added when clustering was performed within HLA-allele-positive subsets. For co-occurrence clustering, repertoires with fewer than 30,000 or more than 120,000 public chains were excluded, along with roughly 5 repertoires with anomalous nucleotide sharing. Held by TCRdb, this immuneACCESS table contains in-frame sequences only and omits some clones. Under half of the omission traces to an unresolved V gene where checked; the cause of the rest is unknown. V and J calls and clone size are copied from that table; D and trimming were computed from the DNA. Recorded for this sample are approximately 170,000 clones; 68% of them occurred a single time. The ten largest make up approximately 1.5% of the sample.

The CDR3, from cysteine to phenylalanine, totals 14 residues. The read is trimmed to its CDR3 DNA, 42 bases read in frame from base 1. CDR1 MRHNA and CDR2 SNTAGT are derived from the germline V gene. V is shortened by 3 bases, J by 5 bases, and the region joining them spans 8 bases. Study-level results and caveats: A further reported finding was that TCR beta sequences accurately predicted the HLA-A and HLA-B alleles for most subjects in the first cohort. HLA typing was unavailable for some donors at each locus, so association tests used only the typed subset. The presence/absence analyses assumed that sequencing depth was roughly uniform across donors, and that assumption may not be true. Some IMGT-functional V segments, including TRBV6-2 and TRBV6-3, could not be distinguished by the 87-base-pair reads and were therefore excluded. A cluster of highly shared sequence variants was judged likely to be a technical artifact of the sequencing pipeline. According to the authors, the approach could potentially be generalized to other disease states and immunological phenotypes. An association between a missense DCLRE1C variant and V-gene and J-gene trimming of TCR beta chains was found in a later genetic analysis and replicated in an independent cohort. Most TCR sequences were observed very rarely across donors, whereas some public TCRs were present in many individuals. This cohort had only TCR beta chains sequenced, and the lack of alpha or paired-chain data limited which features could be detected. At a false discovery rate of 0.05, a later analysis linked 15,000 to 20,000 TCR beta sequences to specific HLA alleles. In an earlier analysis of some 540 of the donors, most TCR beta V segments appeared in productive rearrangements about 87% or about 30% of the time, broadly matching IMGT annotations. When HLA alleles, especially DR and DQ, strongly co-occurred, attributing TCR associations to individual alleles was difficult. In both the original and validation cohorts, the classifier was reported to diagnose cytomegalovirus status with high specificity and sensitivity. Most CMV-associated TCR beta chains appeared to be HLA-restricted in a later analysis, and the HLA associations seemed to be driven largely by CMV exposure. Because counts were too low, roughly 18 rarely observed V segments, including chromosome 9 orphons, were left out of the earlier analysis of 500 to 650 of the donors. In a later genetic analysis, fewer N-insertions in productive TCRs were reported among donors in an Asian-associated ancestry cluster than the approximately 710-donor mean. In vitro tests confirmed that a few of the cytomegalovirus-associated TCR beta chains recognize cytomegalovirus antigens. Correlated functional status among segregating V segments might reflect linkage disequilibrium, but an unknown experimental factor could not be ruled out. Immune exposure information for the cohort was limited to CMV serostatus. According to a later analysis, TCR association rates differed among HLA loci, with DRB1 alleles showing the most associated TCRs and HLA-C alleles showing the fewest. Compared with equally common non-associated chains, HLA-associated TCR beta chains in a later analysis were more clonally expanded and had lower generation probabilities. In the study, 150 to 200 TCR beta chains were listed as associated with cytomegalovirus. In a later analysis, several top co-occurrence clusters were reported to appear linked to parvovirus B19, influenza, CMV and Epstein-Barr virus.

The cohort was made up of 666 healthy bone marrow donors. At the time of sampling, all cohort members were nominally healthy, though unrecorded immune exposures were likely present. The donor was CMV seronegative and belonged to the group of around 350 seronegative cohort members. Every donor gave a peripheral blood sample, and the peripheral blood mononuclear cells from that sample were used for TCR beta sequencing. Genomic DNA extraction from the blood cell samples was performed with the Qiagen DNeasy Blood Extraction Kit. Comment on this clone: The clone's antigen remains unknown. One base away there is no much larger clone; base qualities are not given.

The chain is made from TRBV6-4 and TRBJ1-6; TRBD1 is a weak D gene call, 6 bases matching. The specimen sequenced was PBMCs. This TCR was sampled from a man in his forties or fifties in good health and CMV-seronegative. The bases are TGTGCCAGCAGTGAATGGACAGATAATTCACCCCTCCACTTT. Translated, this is CASSEWTDNSPLHF.